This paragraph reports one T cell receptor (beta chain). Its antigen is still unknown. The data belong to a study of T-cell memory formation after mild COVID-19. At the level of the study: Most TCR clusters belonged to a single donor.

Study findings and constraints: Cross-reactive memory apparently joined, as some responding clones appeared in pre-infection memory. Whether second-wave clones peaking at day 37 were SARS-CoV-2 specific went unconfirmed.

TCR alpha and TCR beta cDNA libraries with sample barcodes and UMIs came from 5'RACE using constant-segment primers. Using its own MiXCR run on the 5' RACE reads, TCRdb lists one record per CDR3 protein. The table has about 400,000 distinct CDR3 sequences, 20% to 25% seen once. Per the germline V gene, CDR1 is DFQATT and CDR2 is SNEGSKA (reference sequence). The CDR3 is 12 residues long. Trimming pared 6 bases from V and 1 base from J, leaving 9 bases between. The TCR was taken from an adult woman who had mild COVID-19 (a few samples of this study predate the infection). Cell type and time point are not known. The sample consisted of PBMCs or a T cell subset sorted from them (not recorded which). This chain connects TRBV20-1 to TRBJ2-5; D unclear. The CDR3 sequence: CSAHRTQETQYF. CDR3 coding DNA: TGCAGTGCCCACAGAACCCAAGAGACCCAGTACTTC.